One sample yielded the 3 T cell receptor beta chains listed below, sequenced in a study of Graves' ophthalmopathy and Graves' hyperthyroidism. Beta-chain TCR CDR3 regions were amplified from RNA transcripts. RT-PCR in the first round used HTBI primers; a second-round multiplex PCR followed. Using its own MiXCR run on the multiplex PCR reads, TCRdb lists one record per CDR3 protein. Here the sample spans roughly 220,000 distinct CDR3 sequences, about 46% being singletons. Input material: peripheral blood. The receptors stem from an adult man with Graves' ophthalmopathy.

The chain has TRBV2 and TRBJ1-1; 7 positions agree with TRBD1. With 6 bases clipped from V and 5 bases from J, the junction kept 9 bases outside the gene matches. This CDR3 has 14 amino acids. The germline V gene has CDR1 SNHLY and CDR2 FYNNEI. As DNA, the CDR3 is TGTGCCAGCAGGTACAGGGGACTAGAGACTGAAGCTTTCTTT. It yields the protein CASRYRGLETEAFF.

This sequence joins TRBV9 and TRBJ1-2; D remains ambiguous. The CDR3 has 12 amino acids. With 0 bases removed from V and 8 bases from J, the gap between germline ends came to 8 bases. Germline V gene data show CDR1 as SGDLS and CDR2 as YYNGEE. The CDR3 here is CASSVVGAGYTF. In nucleotides, the CDR3 is TGTGCCAGCAGCGTAGTGGGAGCGGGCTACACCTTC.

The CDR3 sequence is CASSWDSGSPLHF. The CDR3 DNA reads TGTGCCAGCAGCTGGGACAGCGGATCACCCCTCCACTTT. The chain links TRBV7-9 to TRBJ1-6; 7 nucleotides line up with TRBD1. Germline CDR1 is SEHNR and CDR2 is FQNEAQ (reference sequence). The CDR3 covers 13 residues. With V trimmed by 4 bases and J by 10 bases, 4 bases remained unmatched.